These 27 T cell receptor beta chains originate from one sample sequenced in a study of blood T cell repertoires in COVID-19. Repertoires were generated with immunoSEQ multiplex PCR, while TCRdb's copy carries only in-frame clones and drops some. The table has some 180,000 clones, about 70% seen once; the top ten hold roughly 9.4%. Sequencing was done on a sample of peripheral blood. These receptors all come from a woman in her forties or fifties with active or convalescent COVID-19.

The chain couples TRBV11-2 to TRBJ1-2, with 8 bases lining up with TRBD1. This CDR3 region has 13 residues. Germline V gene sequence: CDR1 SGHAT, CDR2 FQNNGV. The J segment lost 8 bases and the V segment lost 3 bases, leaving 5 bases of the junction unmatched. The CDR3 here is CASSFPDRAGYTF. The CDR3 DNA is TGTGCCAGCAGCTTCCCGGACAGGGCAGGCTACACCTTC.

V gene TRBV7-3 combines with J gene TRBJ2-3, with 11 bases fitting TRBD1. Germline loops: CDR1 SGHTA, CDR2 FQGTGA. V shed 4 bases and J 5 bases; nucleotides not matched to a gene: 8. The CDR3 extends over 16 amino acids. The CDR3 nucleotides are TGTGCCAGCAGCTCAAGCGCGGGACAGGGGGGAGATACGCAGTATTTT. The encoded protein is CASSSSAGQGGDTQYF.

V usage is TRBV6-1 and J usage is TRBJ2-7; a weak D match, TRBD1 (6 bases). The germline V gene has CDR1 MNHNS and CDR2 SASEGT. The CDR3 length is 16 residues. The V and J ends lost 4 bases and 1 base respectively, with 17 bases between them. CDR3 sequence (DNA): TGTGCCAGCAGTGCTATCAGGACAGTGCGATCCTACGAGCAGTACTTC. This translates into CASSAIRTVRSYEQYF.

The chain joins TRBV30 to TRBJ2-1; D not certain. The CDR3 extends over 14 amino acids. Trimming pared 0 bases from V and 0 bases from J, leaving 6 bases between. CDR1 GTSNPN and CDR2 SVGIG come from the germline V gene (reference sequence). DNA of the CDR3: TGTGCCTGGAGTGTACAGATCTCCTACAATGAGCAGTTCTTC. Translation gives CAWSVQISYNEQFF.

CDR3 coding DNA: TGTGCCAGCAGCCCGGTACAGGGGAAGCCCCAGCATTTT. Its translation is CASSPVQGKPQHF. The J gene is TRBJ1-5, the V gene TRBV7-9; 7 positions agree with TRBD1. The CDR3 length is 13 residues. CDR1 and CDR2 from the germline V gene are SEHNR and FQNEAQ (reference sequence). Germline trimming cut 5 bases from V and 8 bases from J; bases unmatched to any gene: 6.

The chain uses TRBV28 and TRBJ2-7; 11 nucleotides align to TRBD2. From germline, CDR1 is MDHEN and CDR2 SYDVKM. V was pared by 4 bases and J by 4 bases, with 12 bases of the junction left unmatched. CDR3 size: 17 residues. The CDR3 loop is CASSSLPTSGSRYEQYF. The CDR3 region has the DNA TGTGCCAGCAGTTCCTTACCTACTAGCGGGAGTCGATACGAGCAGTACTTC.

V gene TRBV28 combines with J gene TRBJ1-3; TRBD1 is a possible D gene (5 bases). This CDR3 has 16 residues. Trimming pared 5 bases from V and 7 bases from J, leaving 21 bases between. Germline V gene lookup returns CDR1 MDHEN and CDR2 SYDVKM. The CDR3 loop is CASSQARPGLLNTIYF. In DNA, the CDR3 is TGTGCCAGCAGTCAAGCACGGCCAGGGCTACTGAACACCATATATTTT. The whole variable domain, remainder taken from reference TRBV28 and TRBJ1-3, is DVKVTQSSRYLVKRTGEKVFLECVQDMDHENMFWYRQDPGLGLRLIYFSYDVKMKEKGDIPEGYSVSREKKERFSLILESASTNQTSMYLCASSQARPGLLNTIYFGEGSWLTVV.

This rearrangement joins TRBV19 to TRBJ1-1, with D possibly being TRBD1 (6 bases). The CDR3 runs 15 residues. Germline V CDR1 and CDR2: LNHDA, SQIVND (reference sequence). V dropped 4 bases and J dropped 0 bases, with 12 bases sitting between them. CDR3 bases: TGTGCCAGTAGTAGAGACAGGACATTGAACACTGAAGCTTTCTTT. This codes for CASSRDRTLNTEAFF.

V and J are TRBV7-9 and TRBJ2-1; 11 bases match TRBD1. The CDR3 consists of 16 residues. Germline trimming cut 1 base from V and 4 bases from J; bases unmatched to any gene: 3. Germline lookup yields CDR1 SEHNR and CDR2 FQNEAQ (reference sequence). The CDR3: CASSLDRDRGYNEQFF. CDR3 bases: TGTGCCAGCAGCTTAGACCGGGACAGGGGGTACAATGAGCAGTTCTTC.

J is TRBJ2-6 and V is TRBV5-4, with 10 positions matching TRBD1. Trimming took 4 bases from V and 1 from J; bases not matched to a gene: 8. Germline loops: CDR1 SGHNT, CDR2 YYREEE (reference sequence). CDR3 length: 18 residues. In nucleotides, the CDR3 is TGTGCCAGCAGCATAGGAGGACAGGGGGAATCTGGGGCCAACGTCCTGACTTTC. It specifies CASSIGGQGESGANVLTF. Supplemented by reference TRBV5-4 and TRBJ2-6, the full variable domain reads ETGVTQSPTHLIKTRGQQVTLRCSSQSGHNTVSWYQQALGQGPQFIFQYYREEENGRGNFPPRFSGLQFPNYSSELNVNALELDDSALYLCASSIGGQGESGANVLTFGAGSRLTVL.

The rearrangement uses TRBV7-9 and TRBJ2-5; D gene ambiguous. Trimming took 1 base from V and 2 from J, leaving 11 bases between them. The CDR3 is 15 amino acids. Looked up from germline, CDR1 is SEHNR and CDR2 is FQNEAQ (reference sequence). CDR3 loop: CASSLGSATQETQYF. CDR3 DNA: TGTGCCAGCAGCTTAGGATCCGCGACACAAGAGACCCAGTACTTC.

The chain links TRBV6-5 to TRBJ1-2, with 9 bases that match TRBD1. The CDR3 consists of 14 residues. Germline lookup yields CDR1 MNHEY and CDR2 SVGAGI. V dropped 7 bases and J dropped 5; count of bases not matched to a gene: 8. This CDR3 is CASTRDREGYGYTF. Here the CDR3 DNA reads TGTGCCAGCACCCGGGACAGGGAGGGGTATGGCTACACCTTC.

The CDR3 here is CASSRTGAYEQYF. The CDR3 region has the DNA TGTGCCAGCAGCAGGACAGGGGCCTACGAGCAGTACTTC. V and J are TRBV11-2 and TRBJ2-7, with 9 bases lining up with TRBD1. The CDR3 runs to 13 residues. With 5 bases clipped from V and 2 bases from J, the junction kept 1 base outside the gene matches. The germline gives CDR1 SGHAT, CDR2 FQNNGV.

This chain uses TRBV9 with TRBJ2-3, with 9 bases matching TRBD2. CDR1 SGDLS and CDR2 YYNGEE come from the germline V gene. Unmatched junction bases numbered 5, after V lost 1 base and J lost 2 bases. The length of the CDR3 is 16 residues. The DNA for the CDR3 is TGTGCCAGCAGCGTACAGCTAGCGGGGTTCACAGATACGCAGTATTTT. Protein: CASSVQLAGFTDTQYF. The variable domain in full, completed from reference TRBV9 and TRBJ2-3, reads DSGVTQTPKHLITATGQRVTLRCSPRSGDLSVYWYQQSLDQGLQFLIQYYNGEERAKGNILERFSAQQFPDLHSELNLSSLELGDSALYFCASSVQLAGFTDTQYFGPGTRLTVL.

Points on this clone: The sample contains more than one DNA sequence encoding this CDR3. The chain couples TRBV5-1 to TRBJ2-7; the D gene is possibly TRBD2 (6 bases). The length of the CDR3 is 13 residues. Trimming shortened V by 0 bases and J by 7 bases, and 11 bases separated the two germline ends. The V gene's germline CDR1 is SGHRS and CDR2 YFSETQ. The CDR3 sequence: CASSLDRGGEQYF. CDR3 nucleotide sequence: TGCGCCAGCAGCTTGGACCGGGGAGGAGAGCAGTACTTC.

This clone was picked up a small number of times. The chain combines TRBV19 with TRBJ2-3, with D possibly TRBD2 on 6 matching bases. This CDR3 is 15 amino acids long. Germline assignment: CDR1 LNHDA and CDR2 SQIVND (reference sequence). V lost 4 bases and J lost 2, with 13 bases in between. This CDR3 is CASSTGGTFTDTQYF. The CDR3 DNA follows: TGTGCCAGTAGTACGGGCGGGACTTTCACAGATACGCAGTATTTT.

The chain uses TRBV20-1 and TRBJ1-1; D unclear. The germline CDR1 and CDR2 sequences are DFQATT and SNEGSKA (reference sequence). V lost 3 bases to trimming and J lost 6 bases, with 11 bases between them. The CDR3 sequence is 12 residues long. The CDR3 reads CSASRGRSEAFF. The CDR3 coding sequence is TGCAGTGCTAGTAGAGGGAGGTCTGAAGCTTTCTTT.

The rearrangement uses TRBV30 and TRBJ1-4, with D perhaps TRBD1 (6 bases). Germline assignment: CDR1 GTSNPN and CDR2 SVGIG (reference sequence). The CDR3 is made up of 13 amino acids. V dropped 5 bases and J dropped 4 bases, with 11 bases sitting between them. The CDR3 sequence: CAWAGVDNEKLFF. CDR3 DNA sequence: TGTGCCTGGGCAGGGGTTGATAATGAAAAACTGTTTTTT.

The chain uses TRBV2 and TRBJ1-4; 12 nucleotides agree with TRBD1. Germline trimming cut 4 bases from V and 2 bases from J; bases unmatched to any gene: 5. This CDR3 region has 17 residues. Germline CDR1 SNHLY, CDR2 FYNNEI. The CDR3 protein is CASSGDRGLVTNEKLFF. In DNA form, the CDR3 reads TGTGCCAGCAGTGGGGACAGGGGGCTTGTGACTAATGAAAAACTGTTTTTT.

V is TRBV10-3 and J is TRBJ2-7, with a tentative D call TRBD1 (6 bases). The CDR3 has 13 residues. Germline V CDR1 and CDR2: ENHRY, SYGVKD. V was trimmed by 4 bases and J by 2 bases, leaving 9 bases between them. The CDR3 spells CAISGGPAYEQYF. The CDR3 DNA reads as TGTGCCATCAGTGGGGGGCCAGCCTACGAGCAGTACTTC.

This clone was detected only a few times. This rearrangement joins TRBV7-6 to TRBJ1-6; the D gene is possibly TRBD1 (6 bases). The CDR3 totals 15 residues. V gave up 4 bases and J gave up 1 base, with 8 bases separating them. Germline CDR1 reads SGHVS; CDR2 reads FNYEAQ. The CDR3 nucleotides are TGTGCCAGCAGCTCCAGGGGTTCCTATAATTCACCCCTCCACTTT. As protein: CASSSRGSYNSPLHF.

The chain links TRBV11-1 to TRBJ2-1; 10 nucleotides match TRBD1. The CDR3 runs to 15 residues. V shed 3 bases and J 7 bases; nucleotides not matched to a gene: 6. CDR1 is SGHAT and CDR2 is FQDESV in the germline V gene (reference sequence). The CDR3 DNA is TGTGCCAGCAGCTTTCTGGGACAGGGGTGGAATGAGCAGTTCTTC. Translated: CASSFLGQGWNEQFF.

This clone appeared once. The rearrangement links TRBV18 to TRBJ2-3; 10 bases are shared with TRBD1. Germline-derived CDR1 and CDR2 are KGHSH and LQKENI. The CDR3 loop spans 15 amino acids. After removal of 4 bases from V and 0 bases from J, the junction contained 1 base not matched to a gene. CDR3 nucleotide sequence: TGTGCCAGCTCACGGGACAGGGGTAGCACAGATACGCAGTATTTT. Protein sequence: CASSRDRGSTDTQYF.

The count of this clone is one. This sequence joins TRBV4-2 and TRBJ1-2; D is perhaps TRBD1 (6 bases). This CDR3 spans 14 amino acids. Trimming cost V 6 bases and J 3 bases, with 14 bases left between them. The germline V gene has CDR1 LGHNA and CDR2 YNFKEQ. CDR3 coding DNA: TGTGCCAGCAGTAACAGGGAGAGTGACTATGGCTACACCTTC. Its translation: CASSNRESDYGYTF.

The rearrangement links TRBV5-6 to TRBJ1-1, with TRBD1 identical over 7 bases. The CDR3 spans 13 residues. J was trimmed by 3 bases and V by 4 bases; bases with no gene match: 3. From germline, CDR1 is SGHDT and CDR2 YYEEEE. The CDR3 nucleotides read TGTGCCAGCAGCACGACAGGGTACACTGAAGCTTTCTTT. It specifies CASSTTGYTEAFF.

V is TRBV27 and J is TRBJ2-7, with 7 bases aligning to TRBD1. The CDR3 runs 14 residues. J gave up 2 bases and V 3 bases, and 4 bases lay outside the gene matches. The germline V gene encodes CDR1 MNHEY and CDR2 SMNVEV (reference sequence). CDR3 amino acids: CASSFAQGAYEQYF. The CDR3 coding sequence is TGTGCCAGCAGTTTTGCCCAGGGGGCCTACGAGCAGTACTTC.

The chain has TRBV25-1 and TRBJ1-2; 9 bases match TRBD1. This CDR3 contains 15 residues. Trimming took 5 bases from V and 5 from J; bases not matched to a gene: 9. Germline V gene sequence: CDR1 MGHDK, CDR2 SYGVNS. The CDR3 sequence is CASSTSTGTGYGYTF. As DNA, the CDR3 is TGTGCCAGCAGTACGTCCACCGGGACAGGGTATGGCTACACCTTC.